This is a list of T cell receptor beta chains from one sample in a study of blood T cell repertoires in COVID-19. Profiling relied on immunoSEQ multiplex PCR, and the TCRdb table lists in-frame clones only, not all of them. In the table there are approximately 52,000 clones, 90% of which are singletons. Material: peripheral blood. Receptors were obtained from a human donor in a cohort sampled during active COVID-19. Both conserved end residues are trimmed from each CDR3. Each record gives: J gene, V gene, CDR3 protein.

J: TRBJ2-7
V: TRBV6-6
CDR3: ASSPGTSGPSSYEQY

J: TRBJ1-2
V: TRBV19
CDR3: ASTPIFGGYSDRELYGYT

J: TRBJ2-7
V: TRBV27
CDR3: ASQPPTSGVPGPHEQY

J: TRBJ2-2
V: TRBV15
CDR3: ATSRDILAGVTGELF

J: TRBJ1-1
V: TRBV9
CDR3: ASSVGDRIGTEAF

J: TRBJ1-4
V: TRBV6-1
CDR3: ASSEVGTTIFNEKLF

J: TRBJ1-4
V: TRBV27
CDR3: ASSPSTGAVEKLF

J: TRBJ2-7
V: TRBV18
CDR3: ASSPPSASGSRYEQY

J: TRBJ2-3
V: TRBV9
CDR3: ASSGREGLVDTQY

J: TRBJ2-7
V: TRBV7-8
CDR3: ASSLATEMKY

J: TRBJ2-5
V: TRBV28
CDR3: ASRPRLAGGVETQY

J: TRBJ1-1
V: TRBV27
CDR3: ASSLWGRGTGNQLNTEAF